What follows describes a single T cell receptor (beta chain). Its antigen remains unidentified. Qualities for individual bases were not recorded, and no much larger clone is one base off. Interpreted using the paper, the time point label stands for: baseline before first vaccination. The vaccinee samples were drawn from two UK trials, COV001 and COV002, one of which was a single-blind randomized controlled phase 2/3 trial testing AZD1222 (ChAdOx1 nCoV-19) in healthy adults. Trial participant PBMC samples were collected at day 0 and day 28 after the second dose for TCRbeta chain sequencing. Sequences MDHEN (CDR1) and SYDVKM (CDR2) are obtained from the germline V gene. Counted from cysteine to phenylalanine, this CDR3 has 16 amino acids. The DNA shown is the 48-base CDR3, in frame from base 1. V is shortened by 3 bases, J by 7 bases, and the region joining them spans 19 bases. The CDR3 regions of human TCRbeta chains were subjected to immunosequencing. The study's own analysis went as follows. TCRs in the repertoires were compared against a reference library of SARS-CoV-2-specific TCRs that had been generated with the MIRA antigen-specificity platform. Breadth was defined as the fraction of unique TCRs that were SARS-CoV-2-associated. Depth was defined as the fraction of total T cells that were SARS-CoV-2-associated. Using the MIRA data, each spike-specific TCR was mapped to the spike region that the TCR reacts to and placed in a CD4 or CD8 class. Log10-transformed breadth and depth values were compared by one-way ANOVA with Sidak's multiple comparisons tests. Drawn from immuneACCESS, this table holds only the in-frame rearrangements with V and J called that TCRdb kept. Clones are partly lost; checked studies trace under half to an unresolved V gene and leave the rest unexplained. V and J calls and clone size are given by that table; D and trimming were obtained from the DNA. The sample table holds some 200,000 clones, of which approximately 90% were seen once. The ten top clones hold 0.99% of the sample.

This specimen belongs to a study of T cell responses to AZD1222 COVID-19 vaccine (dated by TCRdb to the early 2020s). Regarding the research as a whole: AZD1222 recipients with second doses at about 4 weeks or about 12 weeks were pooled, because spike-specific TCR depth and breadth did not differ between schedules. A total of 233 trial participants underwent TCR sequencing, of whom 200 to 220 had received two doses of AZD1222 and around 25 had received two doses of the MenACWY control vaccine. Trial participants were enrolled into age subgroups of 18-55, 56-69 and 70-plus years, which contained around 140, 26 and 57 TCR-sequenced participants, respectively. Overall study results and their limits: Spike-specific TCR breadth and depth rose significantly after two AZD1222 doses compared with day 0 and with MenACWY recipients. Because no samples from the day 14 peak response were available, repertoires could be characterized only after the peak T cell response. The 56-69-year group was small, and its depth increase did not reach significance, likely because of low power. Epitopes outside the regions mutated in the B.1.351 and B.1.1.7 variants were reportedly recognized by nearly half of the unique spike-specific TCRs. Most participants were white British and females outnumbered males, and the authors suggested that clonal diversity may have been underestimated. Conclusions about previously exposed vaccinees are limited, since just five or six AZD1222 recipients were seropositive for SARS-CoV-2 at baseline. The vaccine-associated CD4 TCRs covered the entire spike protein, and the dominant responses fell in regions 160-218 and 743-854.

The chain employs TRBV28 and TRBJ1-5; the D gene is not confidently resolved. The specimen was peripheral blood, collected on day 0 of AZD1222 vaccination. The TCR was taken from an adult in good health. Here the CDR3 is given as CASSLGLRAPSQPQHF. The DNA sequence is TGTGCCAGCAGTTTGGGTTTGAGGGCACCTAGCCAGCCCCAGCATTTT.